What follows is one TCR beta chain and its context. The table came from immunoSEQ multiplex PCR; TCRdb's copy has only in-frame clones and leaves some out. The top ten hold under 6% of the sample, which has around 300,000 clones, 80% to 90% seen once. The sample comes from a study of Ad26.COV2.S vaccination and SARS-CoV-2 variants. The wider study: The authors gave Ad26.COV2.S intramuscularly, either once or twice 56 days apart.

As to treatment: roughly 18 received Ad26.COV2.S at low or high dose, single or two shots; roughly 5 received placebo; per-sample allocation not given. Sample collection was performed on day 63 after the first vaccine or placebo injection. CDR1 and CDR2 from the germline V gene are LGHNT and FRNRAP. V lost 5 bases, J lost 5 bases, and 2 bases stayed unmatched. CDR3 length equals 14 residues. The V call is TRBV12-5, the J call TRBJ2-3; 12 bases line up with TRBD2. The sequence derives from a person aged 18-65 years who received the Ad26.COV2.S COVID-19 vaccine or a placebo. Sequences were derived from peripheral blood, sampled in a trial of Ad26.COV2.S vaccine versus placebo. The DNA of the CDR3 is TGTGCTAGTGGTCCTAGCGGGAGGGGAGATACGCAGTATTTT. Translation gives CASGPSGRGDTQYF.